What follows are 24 T cell receptor beta chains derived from one specimen sequenced in a study of T cells expressing NK-cell markers. Reprocessing the 5' RACE reads, TCRdb reports a single entry for every CDR3 protein and omits DNA. The data include 150,000 to 180,000 distinct CDR3 sequences; the top ten clones carry 37%. Sequences were obtained from blood T cells: a sorted CD56 or NKG2C T cell subset, CD4+ or CD8+ T cells, or bulk PBMC T cells (not recorded which). The receptors shown here come from a woman between 50 and 59 years old in good health.

The chain couples TRBV20-1 to TRBJ2-4; as DNA is missing, the TRBD1 call by TCRdb cannot be tested. Per the germline V gene, CDR1 is DFQATT and CDR2 is SNEGSKA (reference sequence). This CDR3 has 19 residues. CDR3 in amino acids: CSARDRTGRLDGTKNIQYF.

This rearrangement joins TRBV7-9 to TRBJ1-2. In germline, CDR1 is SEHNR, CDR2 FQNEAQ (reference sequence). This CDR3 spans 14 amino acids. CDR3 sequence reads: CASSLEASTLGYTF.

This rearrangement joins TRBV7-9 to TRBJ2-5; TCRdb's D call of TRBD1 is untestable without DNA. This CDR3 is built from 16 residues. Germline CDR1 is SEHNR and CDR2 is FQNEAQ (reference sequence). CDR3 region: CASSSSGQGIVETQYF.

This chain uses TRBV7-8 with TRBJ2-4; TCRdb's D call of TRBD1 is untestable without DNA. Looked up from germline, CDR1 is SGHVS and CDR2 is FQNEAQ. CDR3 length equals 17 residues. CDR3 sequence: CASSFDRGAPKENIQYF.

The rearrangement joins TRBV3-1 to TRBJ2-7. This CDR3 has 15 amino acids. Germline CDR1 reads LGHDT; CDR2 reads YNNKEL (reference sequence). CDR3: CASSQDHGFSYEQYF.

The chain employs TRBV4-1 and TRBJ1-5; there is no DNA to check the TCRdb D call of TRBD1. This CDR3 spans 17 amino acids. In germline, CDR1 is MGHRA, CDR2 YSYEKL. CDR3 loop: CASSHLQGGIGNQPQHF.

The genes are TRBV30 and TRBJ1-6; with no DNA, the TCRdb D assignment of TRBD1 cannot be verified. Per the germline V gene, CDR1 is GTSNPN and CDR2 is SVGIG (reference sequence). The CDR3 extends over 13 amino acids. CDR3 sequence reads: CAWTDIRGSPLHF.

CDR3 amino acids: CASGTSQAYNEQFF. V gene TRBV12-5 combines with J gene TRBJ2-1; as DNA is missing, the TRBD1 call by TCRdb cannot be tested. The CDR3 covers 14 residues. Germline values: CDR1 LGHNT, CDR2 FRNRAP. The variable domain in full, completed from reference TRBV12-5 and TRBJ2-1, reads DARVTQTPRHKVTEMGQEVTMRCQPILGHNTVFWYRQTMMQGLELLAYFRNRAPLDDSGMPKDRFSAEMPDATLATLKIQPSEPRDSAVYFCASGTSQAYNEQFFGPGTRLTVL.

This chain links TRBV9 with TRBJ1-2; the D gene TCRdb calls, TRBD1, cannot be checked with no DNA. CDR3 length: 13 amino acids. Germline V gene data show CDR1 as SGDLS and CDR2 as YYNGEE. This CDR3 reads CASSVGGQGDYTF.

The genes are TRBV20-1 and TRBJ2-3; TCRdb gives TRBD2 as the D gene, but with no DNA this cannot be confirmed. The CDR3 is 11 residues long. CDR1 and CDR2 from the germline V gene are DFQATT and SNEGSKA (reference sequence). Here the CDR3 reads CSGGETDTQYF.

The chain recombines TRBV28 with TRBJ2-1; TCRdb lists TRBD2, though no DNA is available to test this call. Germline-derived CDR1 and CDR2 are MDHEN and SYDVKM. This CDR3 contains 13 residues. CDR3 sequence: CASSLGTADEQFF.

The chain has TRBV6-6 and TRBJ2-5; TCRdb reports TRBD2, a call that lacks DNA to check it against. Germline values: CDR1 MNHNY, CDR2 SVGAGI (reference sequence). The CDR3 is 15 amino acids. The CDR3 is CASSYSGAGRETQYF.

The chain couples TRBV25-1 to TRBJ2-5; TCRdb returns TRBD1, unconfirmable since there is no DNA. Germline assignment: CDR1 MGHDK and CDR2 SYGVNS. The CDR3 has 13 residues. CDR3 sequence reads: CASSPTPGETQYF.

This chain connects TRBV9 to TRBJ2-5; TCRdb calls TRBD2, which cannot be checked without DNA. This CDR3 has 15 residues. The germline CDR1 and CDR2 sequences are SGDLS and YYNGEE. CDR3: CASSEGLGGPETQYF.

The rearrangement links TRBV5-1 to TRBJ2-2; TCRdb designates TRBD2, a call that cannot be tested without DNA. This CDR3 has 11 residues. Germline-derived CDR1 and CDR2 are SGHRS and YFSETQ. This chain's CDR3 is CASSFGTKLFF.

The chain recombines TRBV4-1 with TRBJ1-2; the TCRdb D gene call, TRBD1, has no DNA to confirm it. The CDR3 is 15 amino acids. CDR1 MGHRA and CDR2 YSYEKL come from the germline V gene. The CDR3 here is CASSPQGMGNYGYTF.

V usage is TRBV11-2 and J usage is TRBJ2-1; the D call of TRBD2 rests on TCRdb alone, since no DNA is present to check it. CDR3 size: 16 residues. Per germline, CDR1 SGHAT and CDR2 FQNNGV. The CDR3 here is CASSLASGPTYNEQFF. Full variable domain (rest looked up from reference TRBV11-2 and TRBJ2-1): EAGVAQSPRYKIIEKRQSVAFWCNPISGHATLYWYQQILGQGPKLLIQFQNNGVVDDSQLPKDRFSAERLKGVDSTLKIQPAKLEDSAVYLCASSLASGPTYNEQFFGPGTRLTVL.

The V and J genes are TRBV7-9 and TRBJ2-7. The CDR3 has 13 residues. Per germline, CDR1 SEHNR and CDR2 FQNEAQ (reference sequence). The CDR3 reads CASSPSLSYEQYF.

CDR3 sequence reads: CASSNLAGRETQYF. This chain uses TRBV12-3 or TRBV12-4 with TRBJ2-5. This CDR3 region has 14 residues.

The chain's CDR3 is CASGLAGVPGELFF. The V call is TRBV19, the J call TRBJ2-2; TCRdb's D call, TRBD2, is unchecked because there is no DNA. Per germline, CDR1 LNHDA and CDR2 SQIVND (reference sequence). The CDR3 runs to 14 residues.

This sequence joins TRBV10-1 and TRBJ2-5. The CDR3 runs to 15 residues. Germline-derived CDR1 and CDR2 are WNHNN and SYGVQD (reference sequence). The CDR3 sequence is CASSESGSIQETQYF.

CDR3 amino acids: CASSSTSPDTQYF. This chain connects TRBV11-2 to TRBJ2-3; as DNA is missing, the TRBD2 call by TCRdb cannot be tested. From germline, CDR1 is SGHAT and CDR2 FQNNGV. The CDR3 totals 13 residues.

The chain uses TRBV11-3 and TRBJ1-6. Germline values: CDR1 SGHNT, CDR2 YENEEA. The CDR3 is made up of 14 amino acids. The chain's CDR3 is CASSLDVWGSPLHF. The whole variable domain, filled in from reference TRBV11-3 and TRBJ1-6, reads EAGVVQSPRYKIIEKKQPVAFWCNPISGHNTLYWYLQNLGQGPELLIRYENEEAVDDSQLPKDRFSAERLKGVDSTLKIQPAELGDSAVYLCASSLDVWGSPLHFGNGTRLTVT.

The V and J genes are TRBV18 and TRBJ2-5; TCRdb designates TRBD1, a call that cannot be tested without DNA. The CDR3 has 17 amino acids. Germline V lookup: CDR1 KGHSH, CDR2 LQKENI. The CDR3 protein is CASSPSGTPSLRETQYF. The full variable domain, rest sourced from reference TRBV18 and TRBJ2-5, is NAGVMQNPRHLVRRRGQEARLRCSPMKGHSHVYWYRQLPEEGLKFMVYLQKENIIDESGMPKERFSAEFPKEGPSILRIQQVVRGDSAAYFCASSPSGTPSLRETQYFGPGTRLLVL.